This T cell receptor (beta chain) stems from a study of T-cell reconstitution after alpha-beta-depleted transplantation in children. Preparing the TCRbeta library involved the use of unique molecular identifiers. TCRdb ran MiXCR on the PCR reads and lists one entry per CDR3 protein. The sample has approximately 45,000 distinct CDR3 sequences, around 50% seen once. The germline V gene has CDR1 LGHNT and CDR2 FRNRAP. The CDR3 totals 13 residues. Trimming removed 7 bases at V and 1 base at J, with 10 bases between. The sequence was collected from a boy under two years old with SCID, due to receive a stem cell transplant. The chain employs TRBV12-5 and TRBJ1-1; no clear D. Sequenced material: peripheral blood, taken before TCRalphabeta/CD19-depleted stem cell transplant. The CDR3 is CASALTENTEAFF. CDR3 sequence (DNA): TGTGCTAGTGCTCTGACGGAGAACACTGAAGCTTTCTTT.